Shown below are 14 T cell receptor beta chains from a single sample sequenced in a study of CD8 T cells in ankylosing spondylitis. A single record per CDR3 protein comes from TCRdb applying MiXCR to the 5' RACE reads. The sample shows roughly 350,000 distinct CDR3 sequences, 8% of them seen only once. Study observations and caveats: What appeared characteristic of ankylosing spondylitis blood was a TCR beta motif of under 10 highly homologous variants.

No antigen is known for these receptors. The sequenced sample was blood, either unsorted or a sorted T cell fraction (not recorded which). Source of these receptors: a male donor with ankylosing spondylitis.

This clonotype was counted between two and nine times. V usage is TRBV4-1 and J usage is TRBJ2-3; D might be TRBD1 or TRBD2, each matching 5 bases. From germline, CDR1 is MGHRA and CDR2 YSYEKL. The V and J ends lost 4 bases and 5 bases respectively, with 16 bases between them. The CDR3 loop spans 15 amino acids. CDR3 nucleotide sequence: TGCGCCAGCAGCCCCCGTTGGGGGACCGTAGATACGCAGTATTTT. It translates to CASSPRWGTVDTQYF.

The J gene is TRBJ2-1, the V gene TRBV28; D possibly uses TRBD1 or TRBD2 (7 bases each). This CDR3 contains 13 residues. V lost 7 bases, J lost 8 bases, and 15 bases lay in between. Germline V CDR1 and CDR2: MDHEN, SYDVKM. CDR3 sequence reads: CASTAGGEDEQFF. Written as DNA, the CDR3 is TGTGCCAGCACGGCAGGGGGGGAGGATGAGCAGTTCTTC.

The chain carries TRBV10-3 and TRBJ2-1; tentative D call: TRBD2 (6 bases). The germline V gene has CDR1 ENHRY and CDR2 SYGVKD. CDR3 size: 14 residues. Trimming removed 0 bases from V and 8 bases from J, with 11 bases in between. The CDR3 is CAISESQGGDEQFF. The CDR3 DNA follows: TGTGCCATCAGTGAGTCGCAGGGCGGGGATGAGCAGTTCTTC.

This clonotype was counted at least ten times. V usage is TRBV12-3 or TRBV12-4 and J usage is TRBJ1-2; TRBD1 aligns across 8 bases. The V and J ends lost 5 bases and 8 bases, in that order; junction bases with no gene match: 7. This CDR3 has 13 amino acids. CDR3 residues: CASSDRGKWGYTF. CDR3 DNA sequence: TGTGCCAGCAGTGACAGGGGAAAATGGGGCTACACCTTC.

This clonotype turned up a few times. This chain's CDR3 is CATGTRNQPQHF. The CDR3 DNA is TGTGCCACCGGGACACGGAATCAGCCCCAGCATTTT. The V gene is TRBV24-1, the J gene TRBJ1-5; D is possibly TRBD1 (6 bases). Germline CDR1 and CDR2: KGHDR and SFDVKD. This CDR3 has 12 residues. V was clipped by 9 bases and J by 4 bases, with 9 bases between them.

The genes are TRBV4-2 and TRBJ2-5, with 10 positions matching TRBD1. Trimming took 1 base from V and 3 from J; bases not matched to a gene: 5. The CDR3 has 16 residues. CDR1 is LGHNA and CDR2 is YNFKEQ in the germline V gene. The CDR3 loop is CASSQGAGTGEETQYF. The CDR3 bases are TGTGCCAGCAGCCAAGGGGCAGGGACAGGGGAAGAGACCCAGTACTTC.

This clonotype has more than one count but fewer than ten. V is TRBV5-5 and J is TRBJ2-1; maybe TRBD1 (5 bases). The germline V and J ends were trimmed by 2 bases and 10 bases, with 10 bases remaining between them. The length of the CDR3 is 12 residues. Germline CDR1 reads SGHKS; CDR2 reads YYEKEE (reference sequence). CDR3 amino acids: CASSLKSGEQFF. The CDR3 DNA sequence: TGTGCCAGCAGCTTAAAGTCAGGGGAGCAGTTCTTC.

This clonotype was counted ten times or more. This chain joins TRBV5-1 and TRBJ1-1; a possible D gene is TRBD1 (6 bases). Trimming shortened V by 3 bases and J by 3 bases, and 12 bases separated the two germline ends. The CDR3 has 14 amino acids. From germline, CDR1 is SGHRS and CDR2 YFSETQ. CDR3 region: CASSWQGWDTEAFF. The CDR3 region has the DNA TGCGCCAGCAGCTGGCAGGGGTGGGACACTGAAGCTTTCTTT.

This clonotype came up a few times. This chain links TRBV10-3 with TRBJ2-1; 10 positions agree with TRBD1. The CDR3 extends over 14 amino acids. With 11 bases clipped from V and 8 bases from J, the junction kept 12 bases outside the gene matches. Germline V CDR1 and CDR2: ENHRY, SYGVKD. The CDR3 bases are TGTGCCTCGGAACCGGGACAGGGGCTGGATGAGCAGTTCTTC. It yields the protein CASEPGQGLDEQFF.

This clonotype was seen more than once but under ten times. The V call is TRBV18, the J call TRBJ2-3, with 9 nucleotides matching TRBD1. In germline, CDR1 is KGHSH, CDR2 LQKENI. The CDR3 spans 17 residues. Germline trimming cut 3 bases from V and 4 bases from J; bases unmatched to any gene: 11. CDR3 nucleotide sequence: TGTGCCAGCTCACCTCGAGCACGGACAGGGGTCCCAGATACGCAGTATTTT. Translated: CASSPRARTGVPDTQYF. Full variable domain (remainder filled in from reference TRBV18 and TRBJ2-3): NAGVMQNPRHLVRRRGQEARLRCSPMKGHSHVYWYRQLPEEGLKFMVYLQKENIIDESGMPKERFSAEFPKEGPSILRIQQVVRGDSAAYFCASSPRARTGVPDTQYFGPGTRLTVL.

This clonotype has at least ten counts. J is TRBJ2-5 and V is TRBV12-3 or TRBV12-4, with D maybe TRBD2 (7 bases). This CDR3 has 15 amino acids. V dropped 6 bases and J dropped 5 bases, with 19 bases sitting between them. CDR3 DNA: TGTGCCAGCAGGGACCCTTCGGGGGGCGTCGAGACCCAGTACTTC. It is translated as CASRDPSGGVETQYF.

This sequence joins TRBV28 and TRBJ1-6; possible D gene TRBD1, 6 bases. The V gene's germline CDR1 is MDHEN and CDR2 SYDVKM. This CDR3 has 15 residues. V gave up 0 bases and J gave up 5 bases, with 8 bases separating them. The CDR3 here is CASSLWGADNSPLHF. CDR3 sequence (DNA): TGTGCCAGCAGTTTATGGGGGGCTGATAATTCACCCCTCCACTTT. Drawing the rest from reference TRBV28 and TRBJ1-6, the complete variable domain is DVKVTQSSRYLVKRTGEKVFLECVQDMDHENMFWYRQDPGLGLRLIYFSYDVKMKEKGDIPEGYSVSREKKERFSLILESASTNQTSMYLCASSLWGADNSPLHFGNGTRLTVT.

This clonotype was picked up a small number of times. This sequence joins TRBV25-1 and TRBJ2-1, with D hard to call. Germline V gene lookup returns CDR1 MGHDK and CDR2 SYGVNS. CDR3 length: 14 residues. Trimming left V 2 bases short and J 0 bases short, with 5 bases between. The CDR3 is CASSEDPSYNEQFF. In DNA, the CDR3 is TGTGCCAGCAGTGAAGACCCCTCCTACAATGAGCAGTTCTTC.

This clonotype was recorded a few times. The chain links TRBV2 to TRBJ2-5; D is uncertain. The CDR3 length is 13 residues. CDR1 and CDR2 from the germline V gene are SNHLY and FYNNEI. V was pared by 5 bases and J by 2 bases, with 9 bases between. The CDR3 DNA reads as TGTGCCAGCAGTTCCGACCAGCAAGAGACCCAGTACTTC. Protein: CASSSDQQETQYF.